The 31 T cell receptor beta chains listed next were all sequenced from one sample in a study of T cells in Graves' hyperthyroidism and ophthalmopathy. Amplification yielded TCR beta CDR3 regions, with RNA transcripts as the source. TCR CDR3 underwent first-round RT-PCR with the HTBI primer set. TCRdb recomputed calls from the multiplex PCR reads with MiXCR, one row per CDR3 protein. The table includes approximately 350,000 distinct CDR3 sequences, 15% detected once. Sequenced sample: blood. These receptors originate from a woman aged 60-75 years with Graves' ophthalmopathy.

In its sample, this clonotype was seen a few times. The genes are TRBV20-1 and TRBJ1-4; no definite D call. CDR3 size: 15 residues. Germline CDR1 and CDR2: DFQATT and SNEGSKA (reference sequence). Trimming removed 3 bases at V and 4 bases at J, with 15 bases between. This chain's CDR3 is CSARPFGRINEKLFF. The CDR3 DNA reads TGCAGTGCTAGGCCCTTTGGGCGGATTAATGAAAAACTGTTTTTT.

This chain links TRBV5-1 with TRBJ1-5, with D possibly matching TRBD1 (5 bases). The CDR3 loop spans 15 amino acids. Germline CDR1 is SGHRS and CDR2 is YFSETQ. The V gene lost 3 bases and the J gene lost 0 bases, with 10 bases spanning the gap. The CDR3 DNA follows: TGCGCCAGCAGCTGGGGGACCGCTAGCAATCAGCCCCAGCATTTT. The encoded protein is CASSWGTASNQPQHF.

This clonotype was recorded at least ten times. This sequence joins TRBV18 and TRBJ2-2; no definite D call. CDR3 length equals 13 residues. Germline CDR1 is KGHSH and CDR2 is LQKENI. The V end was cut by 3 bases, the J end by 4 bases, with 6 bases between. CDR3 amino acids: CASSPQSTGELFF. The DNA for the CDR3 is TGTGCCAGCTCACCGCAGAGCACCGGGGAGCTGTTTTTT.

The chain uses TRBV11-2 and TRBJ2-2; a possible D gene is TRBD1 (6 bases). Germline CDR1 reads SGHAT; CDR2 reads FQNNGV. This CDR3 region has 14 residues. The V and J ends lost 5 bases and 7 bases respectively, with 14 bases between them. This CDR3 reads CASSPDRSLGELFF. The DNA for the CDR3 is TGTGCCAGCAGCCCGGACAGATCACTCGGGGAGCTGTTTTTT.

Many counts were recorded for this clonotype. The gene calls are TRBV5-1 and TRBJ2-3; 8 bases fit TRBD1. This CDR3 is 16 amino acids long. V lost 4 bases, J lost 0 bases, and 7 bases stayed unmatched. Per germline, CDR1 SGHRS and CDR2 YFSETQ. The CDR3 region is CASSPDRAPSTDTQYF. In DNA form, the CDR3 reads TGCGCCAGCAGCCCGGACAGGGCCCCTAGCACAGATACGCAGTATTTT.

The V gene is TRBV24-1, the J gene TRBJ2-2; 10 bases fit TRBD1. This CDR3 spans 15 amino acids. J lost 6 bases, V lost 3 bases, and 3 bases had no gene match. Germline V gene sequence: CDR1 KGHDR, CDR2 SFDVKD. The CDR3 coding sequence is TGTGCCACCAGTGATCCCGGGACAGGGGCCGGGGAGCTGTTTTTT. It translates to CATSDPGTGAGELFF.

This clonotype showed up many times. V is TRBV2 and J is TRBJ2-3; D might be TRBD2 (6 bases). Germline CDR1 SNHLY, CDR2 FYNNEI. The CDR3 sequence is 14 residues long. The germline V and J ends were trimmed by 3 bases and 7 bases, with 14 bases remaining between them. CDR3 loop: CASSERGPTHTQYF. Here the CDR3 DNA reads TGTGCCAGCAGTGAGCGGGGACCCACCCATACGCAGTATTTT.

V usage is TRBV28 and J usage is TRBJ2-3; D is possibly TRBD1 or TRBD2 (5 bases each). V lost 8 bases to trimming and J lost 2 bases, with 14 bases between them. The length of the CDR3 is 14 residues. CDR1 and CDR2 (germline): MDHEN, SYDVKM. The CDR3 spells CASHPGPSTDTQYF. For the CDR3, the DNA is TGTGCCAGCCACCCGGGACCATCCACAGATACGCAGTATTTT.

This clonotype was counted ten times or more. V gene TRBV6-1 combines with J gene TRBJ2-1, with D possibly being TRBD1 (6 bases). V lost 8 bases to trimming and J lost 2 bases, with 13 bases between them. From germline, CDR1 is MNHNS and CDR2 SASEGT. CDR3 size: 14 residues. CDR3 amino acids: CASHLTGPYNEQFF. CDR3 bases: TGTGCCAGCCATCTAACAGGGCCCTACAATGAGCAGTTCTTC.

This clonotype showed up many times. The chain is built from TRBV2 and TRBJ2-5; 10 nucleotides line up with TRBD2. The CDR3 contains 14 residues. The ends lost 3 bases at V and 5 bases at J; junction bases unmatched: 3. Germline V gene data show CDR1 as SNHLY and CDR2 as FYNNEI. The CDR3 DNA reads as TGTGCCAGCAGTGATACGACTAGCGGGGAGACCCAGTACTTC. It is translated as CASSDTTSGETQYF.

This clonotype came up many times. The chain uses TRBV20-1 and TRBJ1-2; no reliable D call. This CDR3 has 14 residues. V lost 1 base and J 3 bases, leaving 12 bases between the germline ends. Germline values: CDR1 DFQATT, CDR2 SNEGSKA (reference sequence). DNA for the CDR3: TGCAGTGCTAGAGGGGCCGAGACGGACTATGGCTACACCTTC. Encoded protein: CSARGAETDYGYTF.

This clonotype came up many times. The rearrangement joins TRBV30 to TRBJ1-5; D is undetermined. The CDR3 sequence is 14 residues long. Per germline, CDR1 GTSNPN and CDR2 SVGIG (reference sequence). V was cut by 2 bases and J by 3 bases, with 11 bases left in between. The CDR3 spells CAWSFRHPNQPQHF. CDR3 sequence (DNA): TGTGCCTGGAGTTTTAGGCACCCCAATCAGCCCCAGCATTTT. The variable domain in full, completed from reference TRBV30 and TRBJ1-5, reads SQTIHQWPATLVQPVGSPLSLECTVEGTSNPNLYWYRQAAGRGLQLLFYSVGIGQISSEVPQNLSASRPQDRQFILSSKKLLLSDSGFYLCAWSFRHPNQPQHFGDGTRLSIL.

The CDR3 is CASSRGYGYTF. The CDR3 nucleotides read TGTGCCAGCAGTCGGGGGTATGGCTACACCTTC. The chain has TRBV28 and TRBJ1-2; D may be TRBD1 (5 bases). Germline CDR1 and CDR2: MDHEN and SYDVKM. Trimming pared 5 bases from V and 5 bases from J, leaving 6 bases between. CDR3 length: 11 residues.

As to this clonotype: One end of the junction varies from germline; a read error may be responsible. The V and J genes are TRBV2 and TRBJ2-7; TRBD2 is a possible D gene (5 bases). Germline assignment: CDR1 SNHLY and CDR2 FYNNEI. The CDR3 has 11 amino acids. The DNA for the CDR3 is TGTGCCAGCACTGAAGAGAGGGTGCAGTACTTC. Encoded protein: CASTEERVQYF.

The chain has TRBV9 and TRBJ2-3; no definite D call. V lost 4 bases, J lost 7 bases, and 13 bases lay in between. The CDR3 sequence is 13 residues long. Germline CDR1 SGDLS, CDR2 YYNGEE. In nucleotides, the CDR3 is TGTGCCAGCAGCCCATTCCTCGAGAATACGCAGTATTTT. This codes for CASSPFLENTQYF.

The chain joins TRBV6-1 to TRBJ2-3, with 8 bases identical to TRBD2. This CDR3 contains 15 residues. J lost 1 base, V lost 10 bases, and 10 bases had no gene match. The germline V gene has CDR1 MNHNS and CDR2 SASEGT. DNA of the CDR3: TGTGCCACCCGAGAAATAGCGGGGCGCACAGATACGCAGTATTTT. Translating gives CATREIAGRTDTQYF.

Ten or more counts support this clonotype. The gene calls are TRBV28 and TRBJ2-7, with TRBD1 matching 9 bases. The CDR3 is made up of 14 amino acids. After removal of 6 bases from V and 4 bases from J, the junction contained 7 bases not matched to a gene. CDR1 is MDHEN, CDR2 SYDVKM, per germline. The CDR3, as DNA: TGTGCCAGCAGCCTACAGGGGACAGGGTACGAGCAGTACTTC. Amino acid sequence: CASSLQGTGYEQYF.

This clonotype was counted only a few times. CDR3 amino acids: CASSDPGQGATGELFF. The CDR3 DNA sequence: TGCGCCAGCAGTGACCCAGGACAGGGGGCGACCGGGGAGCTGTTTTTT. The gene calls are TRBV10-1 and TRBJ2-2; TRBD1 agrees at 11 bases. V was clipped by 3 bases and J by 5 bases; unmatched bases: 5. The CDR3 is 16 residues long. Germline CDR1 is WNHNN and CDR2 is SYGVQD (reference sequence).

This clonotype was detected ten times or more. The CDR3 reads CASNKYRGIDGYTF. CDR3 sequence (DNA): TGTGCCAGCAACAAATACAGGGGGATAGATGGCTACACCTTC. The V gene is TRBV2, the J gene TRBJ1-2, with 8 bases aligning to TRBD1. This CDR3 spans 14 amino acids. CDR1 is SNHLY, CDR2 FYNNEI, per germline. Trimming cost V 7 bases and J 6 bases; bases outside gene matches: 10. The full variable domain, its missing parts supplied by reference TRBV2 and TRBJ1-2, is EPEVTQTPSHQVTQMGQEVILRCVPISNHLYFYWYRQILGQKVEFLVSFYNNEISEKSEIFDDQFSVERPDGSNFTLKIRSTKLEDSAMYFCASNKYRGIDGYTFGSGTRLTVV.

This clonotype has at least ten counts. The chain is built from TRBV20-1 and TRBJ1-1; a possible D gene is TRBD1 (5 bases). Trimming removed 6 bases from V and 10 bases from J, with 18 bases in between. This CDR3 is built from 12 residues. Germline V lookup: CDR1 DFQATT, CDR2 SNEGSKA (reference sequence). The CDR3 spells CSAYPGYSGAFF. In DNA, the CDR3 is TGCAGTGCCTACCCAGGGTATTCGGGAGCTTTCTTT.

This clonotype has ten or more counts. This chain links TRBV3-1 with TRBJ2-5, with 7 positions matching TRBD2. The J segment lost 2 bases and the V segment lost 0 bases, leaving 3 bases of the junction unmatched. The CDR3 extends over 15 amino acids. Germline values: CDR1 LGHDT, CDR2 YNNKEL (reference sequence). For the CDR3, the DNA is TGTGCCAGCAGCCAAGATGGGGGAGGGCAAGAGACCCAGTACTTC. Residues: CASSQDGGGQETQYF.

This clonotype was detected only once. V usage is TRBV20-1 and J usage is TRBJ2-5; TRBD2 agrees at 11 bases. Unmatched junction bases numbered 11, after V lost 3 bases and J lost 5 bases. Germline values: CDR1 DFQATT, CDR2 SNEGSKA (reference sequence). The CDR3 is made up of 16 amino acids. The CDR3 here is CSARVSGRALGETQYF. The CDR3 region has the DNA TGCAGTGCTAGGGTTAGCGGGAGGGCCCTCGGCGAGACCCAGTACTTC.

This clonotype has a count of ten or more. J is TRBJ1-2 and V is TRBV6-1, with 8 bases that match TRBD1. The V gene's germline CDR1 is MNHNS and CDR2 SASEGT. After removal of 7 bases from V and 4 bases from J, the junction contained 11 bases not matched to a gene. The CDR3 has 15 amino acids. This CDR3 is CASNRRNRGTYGYTF. Here the CDR3 DNA reads TGTGCCAGCAATCGGCGAAACAGGGGGACCTATGGCTACACCTTC.

The J gene is TRBJ2-7, the V gene TRBV24-1; 9 bases are shared with TRBD1. The J segment lost 4 bases and the V segment lost 7 bases, leaving 4 bases of the junction unmatched. CDR3 length equals 13 residues. Germline CDR1 KGHDR, CDR2 SFDVKD. The CDR3 nucleotides read TGTGCCACCAGGGGGACAGGGACTTACGAGCAGTACTTC. This translates into CATRGTGTYEQYF.

A word on this clonotype: A much larger clone differs by one base, so this may be a read error. The chain recombines TRBV18 with TRBJ1-1, with 7 bases identical to TRBD1. The CDR3 contains 15 residues. CDR1 is KGHSH, CDR2 LQKENI, per germline. CDR3 amino acids: CASSPPRGRNTETFF. The CDR3 DNA is TGTGCCAGCTCACCACCGAGGGGGCGGAACACTGAAACTTTCTTT.

This clonotype has a count of ten or more. The chain carries TRBV30 and TRBJ1-5, with D unresolved. The length of the CDR3 is 13 residues. V was shortened by 5 bases and J by 7 bases, with 15 bases between the two germline ends. Per germline, CDR1 GTSNPN and CDR2 SVGIG (reference sequence). CDR3 nucleotides: TGTGCCTGGGGACGGGGTGTCAGGCAGCCCCAGCATTTT. Amino acids: CAWGRGVRQPQHF.

The chain joins TRBV6-6 to TRBJ2-2; 11 bases align to TRBD1. J lost 6 bases, V lost 0 bases, and 0 bases had no gene match. This CDR3 has 15 amino acids. Germline CDR1 reads MNHNY; CDR2 reads SVGAGI (reference sequence). The chain's CDR3 is CASSYSGQGAGELFF. The CDR3 DNA is TGTGCCAGCAGTTACTCGGGACAGGGGGCCGGGGAGCTGTTTTTT.

This chain links TRBV19 with TRBJ2-1, with 16 bases fitting TRBD2. The germline gives CDR1 LNHDA, CDR2 SQIVND (reference sequence). The CDR3 spans 17 residues. With V trimmed by 5 bases and J by 5 bases, 6 bases remained unmatched. CDR3 sequence reads: CASSLGTSGRGNNEQFF. The CDR3 DNA reads as TGTGCCAGTAGTCTCGGGACTAGCGGGAGGGGCAACAATGAGCAGTTCTTC.

This clonotype was recorded at least ten times. The J gene is TRBJ2-1, the V gene TRBV7-3; TRBD2 might be the D (6 bases). V was clipped by 4 bases and J by 5 bases, with 12 bases between them. CDR1 is SGHTA, CDR2 FQGTGA, per germline. CDR3 size: 14 residues. The CDR3 is CASSSGTRHNEQFF. CDR3 DNA: TGTGCCAGCAGCTCCGGGACTCGACACAATGAGCAGTTCTTC. Full variable domain (missing parts from reference TRBV7-3 and TRBJ2-1): GAGVSQTPSNKVTEKGKYVELRCDPISGHTALYWYRQSLGQGPEFLIYFQGTGAADDSGLPNDRFFAVRPEGSVSTLKIQRTERGDSAVYLCASSSGTRHNEQFFGPGTRLTVL.

This clonotype was picked up a small number of times. CDR3 DNA sequence: TGTGCCACCAGTGACGACAATGGGGCCAACGTCCTGACTTTC. This codes for CATSDDNGANVLTF. The rearrangement links TRBV24-1 to TRBJ2-6; D gene unclear. The CDR3 totals 14 residues. Trimming took 4 bases from V and 3 from J, leaving 6 bases between them. The germline CDR1 and CDR2 sequences are KGHDR and SFDVKD.

In its sample, this clonotype was seen a few times. J is TRBJ2-7 and V is TRBV4-1; D is perhaps TRBD2 (6 bases). Germline values: CDR1 MGHRA, CDR2 YSYEKL. The CDR3 totals 17 residues. The V and J ends lost 3 bases and 0 bases respectively, with 18 bases between them. The CDR3 protein is CASSHPGGGPFSYEQYF. The DNA for the CDR3 is TGCGCCAGCAGCCACCCAGGAGGAGGGCCTTTCTCCTACGAGCAGTACTTC.